At least ten counts were recorded for the clone carrying this TCR beta chain. Its antigen remains unidentified. TCRdb recomputed calls from the 5' RACE reads with MiXCR, one row per CDR3 protein. The table shows a few hundred thousand distinct CDR3 sequences, with 13% to 15% occurring only once. The data derive from a study of identical twins. Whole-study findings and limits: Twin-shared out-of-frame alpha sequences showed excess low generation probability.

The CDR3 is made up of 10 amino acids. CDR1 is SQVTM and CDR2 is ANQGSEA in the germline V gene. V was clipped by 5 bases and J by 7 bases, with 6 bases between them. These data were likewise used in another study, on yellow fever vaccine responses in identical twins.

This chain joins TRBV29-1 and TRBJ2-1; D uncertain. The source material was CD4+ T cells sorted from blood. The origin of this receptor is a young woman in good health. The CDR3 DNA reads TGCAGCGTTAGAACTAATGAGCAGTTCTTC. Translation gives CSVRTNEQFF.